These 10 T cell receptor beta chains came from one sample sequenced in a study of blood T cells in healthy people across ages. Primed by a sample-barcoded 5' primer and a J-beta primer mix, a second PCR proceeded for roughly 6 to 12 cycles. MiXCR, run by TCRdb on the 5' RACE reads, gives a single entry per CDR3 protein. The top ten hold around 25% of the sample, which has hundreds of thousands of distinct CDR3 sequences, under 55% seen once. The material sequenced was blood. These receptors came from a man older than 75 in good health.

This sequence joins TRBV29-1 and TRBJ2-6; the D gene could be TRBD1 or TRBD2 (5 bases each). V dropped 4 bases and J dropped 0 bases, with 16 bases sitting between them. There are 17 residues in the CDR3. In germline, CDR1 is SQVTM, CDR2 ANQGSEA. CDR3 coding DNA: TGCAGCGTTGGAGGGGCAGGGATGTCCTCTGGGGCCAACGTCCTGACTTTC. Its translation: CSVGGAGMSSGANVLTF.

This clonotype was seen more than once but under ten times. This chain links TRBV7-2 with TRBJ2-3, with TRBD2 identical over 10 bases. The CDR3 is 15 residues long. The trim removed 2 bases at V and 6 bases at J, leaving 5 bases unmatched. Germline loops: CDR1 SGHTA, CDR2 FQGNSA. DNA for the CDR3: TGTGCCAGCAGCTTAAGCGGGGGGGATGCGGATACGCAGTATTTT. This codes for CASSLSGGDADTQYF.

Notes on this clonotype: Germline and junction disagree at one end, which may indicate a read error. The V call is TRBV25-1, the J call TRBJ2-7; 7 bases agree with TRBD1. The CDR3 is made up of 14 amino acids. Germline CDR1 MGHDK, CDR2 SYGVNS. DNA of the CDR3: TGTGCCGGCAGTGAATTCGGACAGGCGGAGAAGCAGTACTTC. Protein sequence: CAGSEFGQAEKQYF.

There are many counts of this clonotype. This sequence joins TRBV6-6 and TRBJ2-1; TRBD1 is a possible D gene (6 bases). This CDR3 has 14 residues. V lost 7 bases and J lost 6, with 16 bases in between. Germline values: CDR1 MNHNY, CDR2 SVGAGI (reference sequence). CDR3 sequence: CASTSTGWANEQFF. CDR3 coding DNA: TGTGCCAGCACTTCAACAGGGTGGGCCAATGAGCAGTTCTTC.

A word on this clonotype: Possible read error: a much larger clone is one base away. The V call is TRBV9, the J call TRBJ2-5; TRBD1 aligns across 7 bases. The closer fit of TRBJ2-7 to the DNA end suggests the J call may be wrong. CDR1 and CDR2 (germline): SGDLS, YYNGEE. This CDR3 region has 15 residues. CDR3 coding DNA: TGTACCAGCAGCGTGGGGGACAGTGGATCGAACGAGCAGTACTTC. This encodes CTSSVGDSGSNEQYF.

Comments on this clonotype: The junction does not match germline at one end; this may be a read error. The chain joins TRBV25-1 to TRBJ1-2, with D unclear. CDR3 length equals 13 residues. The germline gives CDR1 MGHDK, CDR2 SYGVNS. The CDR3: CAGSLSSIYGYTF. In DNA, the CDR3 is TGTGCCGGCAGTCTGTCCAGTATCTATGGCTACACCTTC.

For the CDR3, the DNA is TGTGCCAGCAGCCCGGGAGAAAGCACAGATACGCAGTATTTT. Translated, it gives CASSPGESTDTQYF. The rearrangement uses TRBV4-2 and TRBJ2-3; possibly TRBD2 for D (6 bases). The CDR3 runs 14 residues. The germline V gene encodes CDR1 LGHNA and CDR2 YNFKEQ. Trimming cost V 4 bases and J 0 bases, with 8 bases left between them.

V and J are TRBV6-2 or TRBV6-3 and TRBJ2-7; tentatively, D is TRBD1 (5 bases). This CDR3 contains 12 residues. V dropped 7 bases and J dropped 7 bases, with 14 bases sitting between them. Germline V gene lookup returns CDR1 MNHEY and CDR2 SVGEGT. The CDR3 protein is CASKTVPGEQYF. In nucleotides, the CDR3 is TGTGCCAGCAAGACAGTTCCTGGGGAGCAGTACTTC.

This clonotype turned up a few times. The genes are TRBV11-1 and TRBJ2-7; a possible D gene is TRBD1 (6 bases). Germline CDR1 reads SGHAT; CDR2 reads FQDESV (reference sequence). With 3 bases removed from V and 2 bases from J, the gap between germline ends came to 11 bases. The CDR3 is made up of 14 amino acids. CDR3: CASSFRDNAYEQYF. The CDR3, as DNA: TGTGCCAGCAGCTTCCGGGACAACGCCTACGAGCAGTACTTC. Full variable domain (missing parts from reference TRBV11-1 and TRBJ2-7): EAEVAQSPRYKITEKSQAVAFWCDPISGHATLYWYRQILGQGPELLVQFQDESVVDDSQLPKDRFSAERLKGVDSTLKIQPAELGDSAMYLCASSFRDNAYEQYFGPGTRLTVT.

In DNA, the CDR3 is TGTGCCAGCAGCTACGAGATAACGGGCCCTTACACAGATACGCAGTATTTT. It specifies CASSYEITGPYTDTQYF. The chain recombines TRBV5-5 with TRBJ2-3; the D is unclear. V dropped 3 bases and J dropped 2 bases, with 19 bases sitting between them. Per germline, CDR1 SGHKS and CDR2 YYEKEE (reference sequence). The CDR3 totals 17 residues. Full variable domain (missing parts from reference TRBV5-5 and TRBJ2-3): DAGVTQSPTHLIKTRGQQVTLRCSPISGHKSVSWYQQVLGQGPQFIFQYYEKEERGRGNFPDRFSARQFPNYSSELNVNALLLGDSALYLCASSYEITGPYTDTQYFGPGTRLTVL.